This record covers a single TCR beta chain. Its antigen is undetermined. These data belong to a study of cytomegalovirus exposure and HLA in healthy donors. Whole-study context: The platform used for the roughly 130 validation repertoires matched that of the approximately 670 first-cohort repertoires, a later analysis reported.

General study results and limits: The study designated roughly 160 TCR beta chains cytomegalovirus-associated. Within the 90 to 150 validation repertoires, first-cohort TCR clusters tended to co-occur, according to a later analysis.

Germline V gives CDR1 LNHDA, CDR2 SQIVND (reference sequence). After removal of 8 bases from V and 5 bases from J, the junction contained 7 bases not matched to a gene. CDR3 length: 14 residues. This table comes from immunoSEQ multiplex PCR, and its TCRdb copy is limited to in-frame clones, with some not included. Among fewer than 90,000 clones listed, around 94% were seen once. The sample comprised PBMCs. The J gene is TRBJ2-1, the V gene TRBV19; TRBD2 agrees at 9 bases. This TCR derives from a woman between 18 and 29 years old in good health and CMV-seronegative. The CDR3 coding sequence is TGTGCCAGTGCAAGCGGGAGGCTCGACAATGAGCAGTTCTTC. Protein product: CASASGRLDNEQFF.